These T cell receptor beta chains were read from a single sample in a study of blood T cells in healthy people across ages. In TCRdb, the 5' RACE reads were re-called with MiXCR into one record per CDR3 protein. The sample holds almost 300,000 distinct CDR3 sequences, roughly 26% seen once. Sequenced input: blood. These TCRs come from an older woman in good health. CDR3s include the opening cysteine and the closing phenylalanine or tryptophan. Each record gives: V gene, clone size, J gene, D gene, CDR3 DNA, CDR3 protein. A D gene is named only where the DNA matches it firmly. Some rows mark clone size as missing; the rest say once, few, many or name a class of expanded clone.

TRBV3-1	NA	TRBJ2-1	NA	TGTGCCAGCAGCCATGACCGACAGGAGCAGTTCTTC	CASSHDRQEQFF
TRBV29-1	NA	TRBJ1-2	TRBD1	TGCAGCGTTGAAGATGGGACAGGGGTCTATGGCTACACCTTC	CSVEDGTGVYGYTF
TRBV15	few	TRBJ1-3	NA	TGTGCCACCAGCAGACCCGGCTCGGTGGACACCATATATTTT	CATSRPGSVDTIYF
TRBV5-1	NA	TRBJ2-7	TRBD2	TGCGCCAGCAGTGGGACTAGCGGATACGAGCAGTACTTC	CASSGTSGYEQYF
TRBV5-1	NA	TRBJ1-5	TRBD1	TGCGCCAGCAGCTGGGGGGACAGTGGAAAAGATCAGCCCCAGCATTTT	CASSWGDSGKDQPQHF
TRBV2	few	TRBJ2-7	TRBD1	TGTGCCAGCGGATGGACAGGCACCGAAACCTACGAGCAGTACTTC	CASGWTGTETYEQYF
TRBV29-1	NA	TRBJ2-5	TRBD1	TGCAGCGTTGTTCCGGACAGGGTAATAGAGACCCAGTACTTC	CSVVPDRVIETQYF
TRBV12-3/TRBV12-4	NA	TRBJ1-5	NA	TGTGCCAGCAGTCTAGTCCAGGGGCGTCAGCCCCAGCATTTT	CASSLVQGRQPQHF
TRBV9	NA	TRBJ2-1	TRBD2	TGTGCCAGCAGCTCCCGCTATAGCGGGAGAGGTAATGCGCAGTTCTTC	CASSSRYSGRGNAQFF
TRBV9	NA	TRBJ2-1	NA	TGTGCCAGCAGTTCTAGGGGGGAGCGAACCGGCAATGAGCAGTTCTTC	CASSSRGERTGNEQFF
TRBV20-1	NA	TRBJ2-7	NA	TGCAGTGCTAGAGATCCGGGACGGACCACAGAGGAGCAGTACTTC	CSARDPGRTTEEQYF
TRBV20-1	NA	TRBJ2-1	NA	TGCAGTGCTAGACGGGGGAACTACAATGAGCAGTTCTTC	CSARRGNYNEQFF
TRBV29-1	NA	TRBJ2-1	TRBD2	TGCAGCGTTGAGTGGACTAGCGGGATGGGCGAGCAGTTCTTC	CSVEWTSGMGEQFF
TRBV10-2	NA	TRBJ2-4	TRBD2	TGCGTCAGCAGTGAGAGGGGAAGCGGGAACCACATTCAGTACTTC	CVSSERGSGNHIQYF
TRBV11-2	few	TRBJ2-1	NA	TGTGCCAGCAGCACACGACTAGTCGGCAATGAGCAGTTCTTC	CASSTRLVGNEQFF
TRBV6-5	few	TRBJ2-2	TRBD2	TGTGCCAGCAGTTACCCGGGACTAGCGGACAACACCGGGGAGCTGTTTTTT	CASSYPGLADNTGELFF
TRBV28	NA	TRBJ2-1	NA	TGTGCCAGTAAAGGGGGTGCCGGAGAGACCCCGTACTTC	CASKGGAGETPYF
TRBV4-3	NA	TRBJ2-3	TRBD2	TGCGCTAGCAGCCAGGGACTAGCGGGAGACGATACGCAGTATTTT	CASSQGLAGDDTQYF
TRBV20-1	NA	TRBJ1-4	NA	TGCAGTGCTAGATCAGGGGTGAATGAAAAACTGTTTTTT	CSARSGVNEKLFF
TRBV7-8	NA	TRBJ1-4	NA	TGTGCCAGCAGCTTACATGAAAAACTGTTTTTT	CASSLHEKLFF
TRBV7-9	NA	TRBJ2-2	NA	TGTGCCAGCAGCTTAAAGACAGACACCGGGGAGCTGTTTTTT	CASSLKTDTGELFF
TRBV7-2	few	TRBJ2-1	TRBD2	TGTGCCAGCAGCTTTAAACCGGGGGGTGAGCAGTTCTTC	CASSFKPGGEQFF
TRBV12-3/TRBV12-4	few	TRBJ2-7	TRBD1	TGTGCCAGCGGACAGGTTAACGAGCAGTACTTC	CASGQVNEQYF
TRBV27	NA	TRBJ2-1	TRBD1	TGTGCCAGCGGTGGACAGGGAAATGAGCAGTTCTTC	CASGGQGNEQFF
TRBV4-1	few	TRBJ1-4	NA	TGCGCCAGCAGCCATGCAACTAATGAAAAACTGTTTTTT	CASSHATNEKLFF
TRBV7-2	few	TRBJ2-1	NA	TGTGCCAGCAGCCGAGACGGAATAGCGGAATTGTATTTC	CASSRDGIAELYF
TRBV5-6	many	TRBJ2-5	TRBD1	TGTGCCAGCAGCTTGGGTGGTATTGGAGACAGGGGGCTTGAGACCCAGTACTTC	CASSLGGIGDRGLETQYF
TRBV4-2	NA	TRBJ2-7	TRBD1	TGTGCCAGCAGCCAAGAGAGAAGGGGGCACGAGCAGTACTTC	CASSQERRGHEQYF